This T cell receptor beta chain came from a study of cytomegalovirus exposure and HLA in healthy donors. Study-wide context: Among about 380 genotyped donors, 80% to 90% fell in the Caucasian-associated ancestry cluster.

Each donor was nominally healthy when sampled (though unrecorded immune exposures were likely). Study-level results: According to the study, around 180 TCR beta chains were cytomegalovirus-associated.

With respect to this clone: The antigen remains undetermined.

CDR1 SGHRS and CDR2 YFSETQ come from the germline V gene. The CDR3 spans 15 residues. V lost 4 bases and J 4 bases, leaving 16 bases between the germline ends. PCR employed 60 Vbeta and 13 Jbeta primers. Method: immunoSEQ multiplex PCR; TCRdb's copy keeps in-frame clones and lacks some. The sample lists 150,000 to 160,000 clones, 65% to 85% occurring once. J is TRBJ2-3 and V is TRBV5-1, with a tentative D call TRBD1 (6 bases). The source material was PBMCs. The receptor was derived from a man aged 18 to 30 in good health and CMV-seronegative. The CDR3 DNA sequence: TGCGCCAGCAGCGCACAACAGGGTTGGCCAGATACGCAGTATTTT. Protein: CASSAQQGWPDTQYF.